The 12 T cell receptor beta chains below were found in one sample sequenced in a study of cytomegalovirus exposure and HLA in healthy donors. Vbeta (60) and Jbeta (13) primers were used in the PCR. Produced via immunoSEQ multiplex PCR; TCRdb's table is partial and in-frame only. The sample has 150,000 or so clones, roughly 76% seen once. Material: PBMCs. Receptor source: a woman under 30 in good health and CMV-seropositive.

This chain links TRBV6-5 with TRBJ1-2, with TRBD1 matching 7 bases. The junction had 13 bases not matched to a gene; V was cut back by 6 bases and J by 6 bases. Germline V CDR1 and CDR2: MNHEY, SVGAGI. The CDR3 sequence is 15 residues long. CDR3 sequence reads: CASSLGTAGWNGYTF. The CDR3 nucleotides are TGTGCCAGCAGCCTCGGGACAGCTGGATGGAATGGCTACACCTTC.

The chain uses TRBV5-1 and TRBJ1-1, with TRBD1 as a possible D gene (5 bases). V lost 6 bases and J 1 base, leaving 13 bases between the germline ends. This CDR3 spans 14 amino acids. Germline V lookup: CDR1 SGHRS, CDR2 YFSETQ. This chain's CDR3 is CASMKATGNTEAFF. The CDR3 DNA follows: TGCGCCAGCATGAAAGCTACAGGGAACACTGAAGCTTTCTTT.

The table lists this clone with a count of one. V and J are TRBV27 and TRBJ2-1; possibly TRBD1 for D (6 bases). V was clipped by 5 bases and J by 12 bases, with 14 bases between them. CDR3 length: 12 amino acids. The germline V gene encodes CDR1 MNHEY and CDR2 SMNVEV (reference sequence). Here the CDR3 DNA reads TGTGCCAGCAGTGGTGGGGGCGTGCGGCAGTTCTTC. Translation gives CASSGGGVRQFF.

The J gene is TRBJ1-5, the V gene TRBV7-9; D is ambiguous. Germline CDR1 reads SEHNR; CDR2 reads FQNEAQ (reference sequence). The length of the CDR3 is 14 residues. V dropped 6 bases and J dropped 2 bases, with 11 bases sitting between them. CDR3 in amino acids: CASSRDTGNQPQHF. CDR3 nucleotide sequence: TGTGCCAGCAGTCGAGACACGGGCAATCAGCCCCAGCATTTT.

The J gene is TRBJ2-1, the V gene TRBV5-4; the match to TRBD1 covers 8 bases. The CDR3 has 11 residues. The trim removed 4 bases at V and 15 bases at J, leaving 6 bases unmatched. The germline V gene has CDR1 SGHNT and CDR2 YYREEE (reference sequence). CDR3 in DNA: TGTGCCAGCAGCCTCAGGGGGCACTGGTTCTTC. Translation: CASSLRGHWFF.

The rearrangement joins TRBV7-6 to TRBJ1-3; D might be TRBD1 (5 bases). The CDR3 is 17 amino acids. The V end was cut by 1 base, the J end by 2 bases, with 15 bases between. Per the germline V gene, CDR1 is SGHVS and CDR2 is FNYEAQ. The CDR3 region has the DNA TGTGCCAGCAGCTTAGAAGGAGGGGTTTACGCTGGAAACACCATATATTTT. This encodes CASSLEGGVYAGNTIYF.

The V gene is TRBV18, the J gene TRBJ2-5; possible D gene TRBD1, 5 bases. The ends were cut back, 4 bases at V and 5 bases at J, with 11 bases in the middle. The CDR3 totals 13 residues. In germline, CDR1 is KGHSH, CDR2 LQKENI. CDR3 in DNA: TGTGCCAGCTCACTCGACAGATCCGAGACCCAGTACTTC. Translation gives CASSLDRSETQYF. Together with reference TRBV18 and TRBJ2-5, the CDR3 gives the full variable domain: NAGVMQNPRHLVRRRGQEARLRCSPMKGHSHVYWYRQLPEEGLKFMVYLQKENIIDESGMPKERFSAEFPKEGPSILRIQQVVRGDSAAYFCASSLDRSETQYFGPGTRLLVL.

This rearrangement joins TRBV18 to TRBJ1-2, with a weak D call TRBD1 (5 bases). Trimming cost V 2 bases and J 0 bases, with 13 bases left between them. The CDR3 totals 16 residues. Germline loops: CDR1 KGHSH, CDR2 LQKENI. The CDR3 loop is CASSPIGDRANYGYTF. The DNA for the CDR3 is TGTGCCAGCTCACCAATCGGAGACAGAGCTAACTATGGCTACACCTTC. Full variable domain (missing parts from reference TRBV18 and TRBJ1-2): NAGVMQNPRHLVRRRGQEARLRCSPMKGHSHVYWYRQLPEEGLKFMVYLQKENIIDESGMPKERFSAEFPKEGPSILRIQQVVRGDSAAYFCASSPIGDRANYGYTFGSGTRLTVV.

The V call is TRBV11-2, the J call TRBJ1-1, with a weak D call TRBD1 (6 bases). Trimming removed 1 base at V and 0 bases at J, with 15 bases between. The CDR3 totals 17 residues. Germline CDR1 is SGHAT and CDR2 is FQNNGV. As DNA, the CDR3 is TGTGCCAGCAGCTTAGCGGGCAGGGGTAGCTTGAACACTGAAGCTTTCTTT. It specifies CASSLAGRGSLNTEAFF. Looking up the rest from reference TRBV11-2 and TRBJ1-1 gives the full variable domain: EAGVAQSPRYKIIEKRQSVAFWCNPISGHATLYWYQQILGQGPKLLIQFQNNGVVDDSQLPKDRFSAERLKGVDSTLKIQPAKLEDSAVYLCASSLAGRGSLNTEAFFGQGTRLTVV.

V usage is TRBV4-2 and J usage is TRBJ1-5, with 9 positions matching TRBD1. CDR1 is LGHNA, CDR2 YNFKEQ, per germline. The CDR3 has 14 residues. V trimming: 1 base; J trimming: 9 bases; junction bases outside the gene matches: 4. The CDR3 DNA follows: TGTGCCAGCAGCCAAGGACAGGGGGAGAGGCCCCAGCATTTT. Its protein is CASSQGQGERPQHF.

The gene calls are TRBV7-7 and TRBJ2-5, with 9 bases matching TRBD2. This CDR3 has 13 residues. The germline V gene encodes CDR1 SSHAT and CDR2 FNYEAQ (reference sequence). With V trimmed by 4 bases and J by 5 bases, 2 bases remained unmatched. Here the CDR3 DNA reads TGTGCCAGCAGCTGGGCGGGGGGGGAGACCCAGTACTTC. Its translation is CASSWAGGETQYF.

V usage is TRBV4-1 and J usage is TRBJ2-1; 8 bases align to TRBD2. The CDR3 is made up of 14 amino acids. Germline CDR1 is MGHRA and CDR2 is YSYEKL. Losses at the gene ends were 4 bases for V and 5 bases for J; bases not matched to a gene: 4. This CDR3 is CASSPNGRDNEQFF. The DNA of the CDR3 is TGCGCCAGCAGCCCAAACGGGAGGGACAATGAGCAGTTCTTC.